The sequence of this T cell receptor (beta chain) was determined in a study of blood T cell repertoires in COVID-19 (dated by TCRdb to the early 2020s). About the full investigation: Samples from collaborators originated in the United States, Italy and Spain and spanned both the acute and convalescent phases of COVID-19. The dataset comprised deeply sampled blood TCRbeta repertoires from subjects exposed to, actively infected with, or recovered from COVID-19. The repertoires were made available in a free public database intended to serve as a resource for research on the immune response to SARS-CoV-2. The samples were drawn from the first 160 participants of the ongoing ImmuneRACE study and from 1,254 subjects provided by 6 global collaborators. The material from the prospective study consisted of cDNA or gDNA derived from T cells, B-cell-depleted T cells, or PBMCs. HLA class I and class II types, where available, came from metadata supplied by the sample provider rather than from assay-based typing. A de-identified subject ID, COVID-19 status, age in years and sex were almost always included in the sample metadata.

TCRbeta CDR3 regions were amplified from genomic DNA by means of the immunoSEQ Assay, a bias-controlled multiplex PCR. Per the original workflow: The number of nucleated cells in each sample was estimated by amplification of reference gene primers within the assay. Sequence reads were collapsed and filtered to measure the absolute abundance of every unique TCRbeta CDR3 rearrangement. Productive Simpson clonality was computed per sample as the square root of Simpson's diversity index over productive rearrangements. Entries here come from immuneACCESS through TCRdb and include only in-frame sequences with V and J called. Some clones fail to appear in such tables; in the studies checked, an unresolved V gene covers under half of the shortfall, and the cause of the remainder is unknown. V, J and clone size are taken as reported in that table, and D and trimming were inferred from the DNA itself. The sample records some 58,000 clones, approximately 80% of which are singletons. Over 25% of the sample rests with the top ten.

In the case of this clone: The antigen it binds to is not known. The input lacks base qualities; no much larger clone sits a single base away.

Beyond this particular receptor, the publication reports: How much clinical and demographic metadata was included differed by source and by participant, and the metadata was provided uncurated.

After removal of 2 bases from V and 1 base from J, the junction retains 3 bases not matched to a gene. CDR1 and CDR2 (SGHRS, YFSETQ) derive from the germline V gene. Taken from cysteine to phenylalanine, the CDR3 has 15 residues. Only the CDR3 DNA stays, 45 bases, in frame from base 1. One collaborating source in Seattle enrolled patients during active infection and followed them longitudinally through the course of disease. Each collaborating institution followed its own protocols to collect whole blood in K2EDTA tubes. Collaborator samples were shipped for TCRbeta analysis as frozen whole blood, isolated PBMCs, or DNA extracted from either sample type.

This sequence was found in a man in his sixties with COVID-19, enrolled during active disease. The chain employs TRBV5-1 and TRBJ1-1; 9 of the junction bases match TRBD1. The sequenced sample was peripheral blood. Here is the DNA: TGCGCCAGCAGCTTACAGGGGGCGAGGAACACTGAAGCTTTCTTT. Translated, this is CASSLQGARNTEAFF.